This T cell receptor (beta chain) was identified in a study of CD8 T cells in Susac syndrome. Controls were healthy donors (matched for age and sex). An amount of RNA that ranged from roughly 0.5 to 1 ug was reverse transcribed with random hexamers. An immunoSEQ multiplex PCR generated amplified TCR beta CDR3 products spanning 54 Vbeta and 13 Jbeta. MiXCR, run by TCRdb on the immunoSEQ multiplex PCR reads, gives a single entry per CDR3 protein. The sample carries roughly 120,000 distinct CDR3 sequences, about 95% recorded once. Germline V lookup: CDR1 MNHEY, CDR2 SVGAGI. This CDR3 has 17 amino acids. The ends lost 0 bases at V and 2 bases at J; junction bases unmatched: 10.

The sample taken for sequencing was CD4+ T cells from PBMCs. The gene calls are TRBV6-5 and TRBJ2-7; 7 bases map to TRBD2. The TCR comes from a human donor in good health. CDR3 DNA sequence: TGTGCCAGCAGTTACTCGAATGCGGGAGTAACAACCTACGAGCAGTACTTC. Amino acid sequence: CASSYSNAGVTTYEQYF.